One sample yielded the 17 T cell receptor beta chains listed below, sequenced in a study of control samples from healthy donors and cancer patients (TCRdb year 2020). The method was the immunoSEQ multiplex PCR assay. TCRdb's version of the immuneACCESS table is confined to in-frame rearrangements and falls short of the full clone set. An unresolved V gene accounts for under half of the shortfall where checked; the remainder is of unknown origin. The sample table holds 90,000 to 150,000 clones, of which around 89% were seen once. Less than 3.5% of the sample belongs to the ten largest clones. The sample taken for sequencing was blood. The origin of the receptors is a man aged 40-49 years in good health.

CDR3 DNA: TGTGCCAGCAGCTTAAATCAGGGTAACACTGAAGCTTTCTTT. Translated, it gives CASSLNQGNTEAFF. This chain joins TRBV7-9 and TRBJ1-1; D is perhaps TRBD1 (5 bases). Trimming pared 2 bases from V and 2 bases from J, leaving 9 bases between. The length of the CDR3 is 14 residues. Germline CDR1 reads SEHNR; CDR2 reads FQNEAQ (reference sequence).

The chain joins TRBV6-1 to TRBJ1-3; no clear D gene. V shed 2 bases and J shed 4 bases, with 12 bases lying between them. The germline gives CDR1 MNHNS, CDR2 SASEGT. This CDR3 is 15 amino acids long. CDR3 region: CASSESLNQGNTIYF. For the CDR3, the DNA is TGTGCCAGCAGTGAATCGCTAAATCAAGGAAACACCATATATTTT.

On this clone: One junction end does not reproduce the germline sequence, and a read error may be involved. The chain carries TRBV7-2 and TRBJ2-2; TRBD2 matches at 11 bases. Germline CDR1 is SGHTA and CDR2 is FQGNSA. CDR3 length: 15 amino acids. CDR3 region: CASSLAGGDTGELFF. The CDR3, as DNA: TGTGCCAGCAGCCTAGCGGGGGGAGACACCGGGGAGCTGTTTTTT.

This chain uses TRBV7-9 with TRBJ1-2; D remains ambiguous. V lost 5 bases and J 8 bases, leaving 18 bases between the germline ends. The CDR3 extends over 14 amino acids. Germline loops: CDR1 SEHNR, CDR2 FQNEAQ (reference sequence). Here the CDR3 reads CASSPQEGGKGYTF. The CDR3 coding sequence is TGTGCCAGCAGCCCTCAGGAGGGCGGAAAGGGCTACACCTTC.

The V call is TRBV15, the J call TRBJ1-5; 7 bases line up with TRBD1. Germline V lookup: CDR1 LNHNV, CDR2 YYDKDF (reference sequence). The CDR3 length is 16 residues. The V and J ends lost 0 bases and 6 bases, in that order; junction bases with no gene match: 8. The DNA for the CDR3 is TGTGCCACCAGCAGAGAAGACAGGGAGTGGGGTCAGCCCCAGCATTTT. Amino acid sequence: CATSREDREWGQPQHF.

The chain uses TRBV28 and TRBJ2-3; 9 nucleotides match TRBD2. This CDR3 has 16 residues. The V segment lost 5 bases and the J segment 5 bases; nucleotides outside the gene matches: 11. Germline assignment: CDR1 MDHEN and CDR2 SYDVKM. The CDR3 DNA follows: TGTGCCAGCAGTCCCCCTCGCGGGGGGGCTGGAGATACGCAGTATTTT. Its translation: CASSPPRGGAGDTQYF.

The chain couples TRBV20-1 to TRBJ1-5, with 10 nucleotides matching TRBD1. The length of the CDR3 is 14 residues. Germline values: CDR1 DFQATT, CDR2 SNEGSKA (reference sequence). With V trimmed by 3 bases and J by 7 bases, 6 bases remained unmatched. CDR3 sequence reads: CSASRGQGGQPQHF. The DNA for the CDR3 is TGCAGTGCTAGTCGAGGACAGGGGGGCCAGCCCCAGCATTTT.

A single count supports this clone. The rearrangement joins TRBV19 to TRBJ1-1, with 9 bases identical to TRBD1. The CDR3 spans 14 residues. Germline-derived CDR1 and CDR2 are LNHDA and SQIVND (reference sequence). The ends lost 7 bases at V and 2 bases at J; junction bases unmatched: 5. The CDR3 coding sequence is TGTGCCAGTAAGATACAGGGGGCCAACACTGAAGCTTTCTTT. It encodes CASKIQGANTEAFF.

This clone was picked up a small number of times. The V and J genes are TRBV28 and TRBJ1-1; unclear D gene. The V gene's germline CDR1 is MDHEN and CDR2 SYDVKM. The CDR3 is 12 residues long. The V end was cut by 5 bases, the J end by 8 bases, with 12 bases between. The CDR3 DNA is TGTGCCAGCAGTCCCCCCACACGAGAAGCTTTCTTT. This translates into CASSPPTREAFF.

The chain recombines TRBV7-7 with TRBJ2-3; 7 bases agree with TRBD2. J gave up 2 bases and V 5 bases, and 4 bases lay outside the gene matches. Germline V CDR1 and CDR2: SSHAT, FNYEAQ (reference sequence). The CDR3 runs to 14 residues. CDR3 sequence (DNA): TGTGCCAGCAGCCCAAGCGGGGCCACAGATACGCAGTATTTT. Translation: CASSPSGATDTQYF.

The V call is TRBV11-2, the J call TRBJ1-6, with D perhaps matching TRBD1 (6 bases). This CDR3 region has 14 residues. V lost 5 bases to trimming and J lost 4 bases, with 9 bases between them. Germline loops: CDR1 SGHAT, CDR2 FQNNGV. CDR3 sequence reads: CASSPGQYNSPLHF. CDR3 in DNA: TGTGCCAGCAGCCCAGGACAGTATAATTCACCCCTCCACTTT. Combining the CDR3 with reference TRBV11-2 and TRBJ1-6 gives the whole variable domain EAGVAQSPRYKIIEKRQSVAFWCNPISGHATLYWYQQILGQGPKLLIQFQNNGVVDDSQLPKDRFSAERLKGVDSTLKIQPAKLEDSAVYLCASSPGQYNSPLHFGNGTRLTVT.

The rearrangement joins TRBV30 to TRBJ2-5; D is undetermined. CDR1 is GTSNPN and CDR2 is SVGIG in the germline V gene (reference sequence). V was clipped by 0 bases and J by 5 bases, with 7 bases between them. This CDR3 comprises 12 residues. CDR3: CAWSVGQETQYF. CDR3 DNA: TGTGCCTGGAGTGTAGGGCAGGAGACCCAGTACTTC.

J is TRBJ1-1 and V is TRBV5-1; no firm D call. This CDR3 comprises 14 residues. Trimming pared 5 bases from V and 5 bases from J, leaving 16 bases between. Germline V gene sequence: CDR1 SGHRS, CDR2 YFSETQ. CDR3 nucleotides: TGCGCCAGCAGACTATCCGGGGTGGAGACTGAAGCTTTCTTT. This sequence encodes CASRLSGVETEAFF.

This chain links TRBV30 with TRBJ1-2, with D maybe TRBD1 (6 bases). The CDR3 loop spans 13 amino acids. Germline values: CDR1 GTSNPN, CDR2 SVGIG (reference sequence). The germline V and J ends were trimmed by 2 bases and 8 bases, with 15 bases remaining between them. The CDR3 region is CAWSLTGAGGYTF. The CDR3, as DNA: TGTGCCTGGAGTTTGACAGGAGCGGGAGGCTACACCTTC.

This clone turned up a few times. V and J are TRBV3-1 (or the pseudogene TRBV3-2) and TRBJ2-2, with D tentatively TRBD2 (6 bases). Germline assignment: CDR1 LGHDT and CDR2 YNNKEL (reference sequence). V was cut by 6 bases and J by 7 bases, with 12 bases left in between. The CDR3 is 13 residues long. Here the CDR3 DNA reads TGTGCCAGCAGTCTGAGGGGAGGCGGGGAGCTGTTTTTT. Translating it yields CASSLRGGGELFF.

CDR3: CASSKSPGRINQPQHF. The CDR3 DNA follows: TGTGCCAGCAGCAAATCACCGGGACGGATCAATCAGCCCCAGCATTTT. The chain combines TRBV21-1 with TRBJ1-5. TRBV21-1 is tagged as a pseudogene. The CDR3 runs 16 residues.

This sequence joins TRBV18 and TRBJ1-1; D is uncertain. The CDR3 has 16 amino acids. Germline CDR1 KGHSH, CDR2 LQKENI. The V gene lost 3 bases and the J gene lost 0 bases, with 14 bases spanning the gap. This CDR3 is CASSPERAGMNTEAFF. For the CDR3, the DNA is TGTGCCAGCTCACCGGAGAGGGCCGGAATGAACACTGAAGCTTTCTTT.